The rows below give T cell receptor beta chains drawn from one sample of a study of blood T cell repertoires in COVID-19. Clones were sequenced by immunoSEQ multiplex PCR, and TCRdb holds only the in-frame ones, with some missing. The repertoire consists of 250,000 to 300,000 clones, with approximately 91% occurring once and the leading ten covering roughly 2.1%. Sequenced input: PBMCs or T cells enriched from blood (not recorded which). Receptors were obtained from a middle-aged woman with acute COVID-19. Each CDR3 is given with its conserved first and last residue. D genes are given only for firm matches. Clone size is given for some rows only: seen once, a few or many times, or a class if the clone is expanded.

J gene: TRBJ1-1
D gene: NA
clone size: NA
V gene: TRBV10-3
CDR3 DNA: TGTGCCATCAGTGACACCCGGAGGAAGAACACTGAAGCTTTCTTT
CDR3 protein: CAISDTRRKNTEAFF

J gene: TRBJ2-5
D gene: TRBD1
clone size: NA
V gene: TRBV7-8
CDR3 DNA: TGTGCCAGCAGCTTAGAGGTCCGGACAGGGGGCCGAGAGACCCAGTACTTC
CDR3 protein: CASSLEVRTGGRETQYF

J gene: TRBJ1-6
D gene: TRBD1
clone size: NA
V gene: TRBV28
CDR3 DNA: TGTGCCAGCTCCAGGACAGGGGCTAATTCACCCCTCCACTTT
CDR3 protein: CASSRTGANSPLHF

J gene: TRBJ1-6
D gene: TRBD1
clone size: NA
V gene: TRBV7-8
CDR3 DNA: TGTGCCAGCAGCGCCGACAGGGGACATTCACCCCTCCACTTT
CDR3 protein: CASSADRGHSPLHF

J gene: TRBJ2-1
D gene: NA
clone size: NA
V gene: TRBV4-3
CDR3 DNA: TGCGCCAGCAGCCAAGAGTCGGGATTCTACAATGAGCAGTTCTTC
CDR3 protein: CASSQESGFYNEQFF

J gene: TRBJ2-7
D gene: TRBD1
clone size: NA
V gene: TRBV2
CDR3 DNA: TGTGCCAGGGGACAGCTCTCCTACGAGCAGTACTTC
CDR3 protein: CARGQLSYEQYF

J gene: TRBJ1-2
D gene: NA
clone size: NA
V gene: TRBV6-2/TRBV6-3
CDR3 DNA: TGTGCCAGCAGTTACGGGTCGGGGGTCCCGGAAGGCTACACCTTC
CDR3 protein: CASSYGSGVPEGYTF

J gene: TRBJ2-2
D gene: TRBD1
clone size: NA
V gene: TRBV4-1
CDR3 DNA: TGCGCCAGCAGCCAAATACTAGGGGGCAGTCGAGGGGAGCTGTTTTTT
CDR3 protein: CASSQILGGSRGELFF

J gene: TRBJ1-2
D gene: NA
clone size: NA
V gene: TRBV6-6
CDR3 DNA: TGTGCCAGCAGTAGACTACTTAACTATGGCTACACCTTC
CDR3 protein: CASSRLLNYGYTF

J gene: TRBJ2-7
D gene: TRBD1
clone size: NA
V gene: TRBV27
CDR3 DNA: TGTGCCAGCACCCCTGGGACAGGGAGGAACTACGAGCAGTACTTC
CDR3 protein: CASTPGTGRNYEQYF

J gene: TRBJ1-5
D gene: NA
clone size: NA
V gene: TRBV27
CDR3 DNA: TGTGCCAGCAGCCCCCAGGGATTCAATCAGCCCCAGCATTTT
CDR3 protein: CASSPQGFNQPQHF

J gene: TRBJ1-2
D gene: NA
clone size: NA
V gene: TRBV11-2
CDR3 DNA: TGTGCCAGCAGCCCAACCCCCGGACAGACCCGAGGCTACACCTTC
CDR3 protein: CASSPTPGQTRGYTF

J gene: TRBJ1-2
D gene: NA
clone size: NA
V gene: TRBV28
CDR3 DNA: TGTGCCAGCAGCCTTTCGCCAGGGGCCTATGGCTACACCTTC
CDR3 protein: CASSLSPGAYGYTF

J gene: TRBJ2-5
D gene: NA
clone size: NA
V gene: TRBV7-3
CDR3 DNA: TGTGCCAGCAGCTTAACGAGGGTGGCAGTTGAGACCCAGTACTTC
CDR3 protein: CASSLTRVAVETQYF

J gene: TRBJ2-5
D gene: NA
clone size: NA
V gene: TRBV18
CDR3 DNA: TGTGCCAGCTCACCACTAGCAGGGATGGAGACCCAGTACTTC
CDR3 protein: CASSPLAGMETQYF

J gene: TRBJ2-7
D gene: TRBD2
clone size: NA
V gene: TRBV14
CDR3 DNA: TGTGCCAGCAGCCAACAGGCGGGGGGCACCTACGAGCAGTACTTC
CDR3 protein: CASSQQAGGTYEQYF

J gene: TRBJ2-3
D gene: NA
clone size: NA
V gene: TRBV7-8
CDR3 DNA: TGTGCCAGCAGCTTAGTTGCGGGGCGCACAGATACGCAGTATTTT
CDR3 protein: CASSLVAGRTDTQYF

J gene: TRBJ1-1
D gene: TRBD1
clone size: NA
V gene: TRBV7-9
CDR3 DNA: TGTGCCAGCAGCTCTACAGGGGACCCAATGAACACTGAAGCTTTCTTT
CDR3 protein: CASSSTGDPMNTEAFF

J gene: TRBJ2-7
D gene: NA
clone size: once
V gene: TRBV18
CDR3 DNA: TGTGCCAGCTCACCAAACTTCGCTAGCGACGAGCAGTACTTC
CDR3 protein: CASSPNFASDEQYF

J gene: TRBJ2-3
D gene: NA
clone size: NA
V gene: TRBV7-9
CDR3 DNA: TGTGCCAGCAGCTTCAACAGGGAACCCACAGATACGCAGTATTTT
CDR3 protein: CASSFNREPTDTQYF

J gene: TRBJ1-3
D gene: NA
clone size: NA
V gene: TRBV7-2
CDR3 DNA: TGTGCCAGCAGCTTGAGAGGACAGTCTGGAAACACCATATATTTT
CDR3 protein: CASSLRGQSGNTIYF

J gene: TRBJ2-3
D gene: TRBD2
clone size: NA
V gene: TRBV5-5
CDR3 DNA: TGTGCCAGCAGCTTTTTAGCGGGGGGGCCAAATACGCAGTATTTT
CDR3 protein: CASSFLAGGPNTQYF

J gene: TRBJ1-2
D gene: TRBD1
clone size: NA
V gene: TRBV3-1/TRBV3-2
CDR3 DNA: TGTGCCACCACCCTAGGGACAGCAGCTAACTATGGCTACACCTTC
CDR3 protein: CATTLGTAANYGYTF

J gene: TRBJ2-1
D gene: NA
clone size: NA
V gene: TRBV4-1
CDR3 DNA: TGCGCCAGCAGCCAAGTCCAGGGTAAGAATGAGCAGTTCTTC
CDR3 protein: CASSQVQGKNEQFF

J gene: TRBJ1-5
D gene: TRBD1
clone size: NA
V gene: TRBV5-6
CDR3 DNA: TGTGCCAGCAGCTTCGGACAGGGAGGTCAGCCCCAGCATTTT
CDR3 protein: CASSFGQGGQPQHF

J gene: TRBJ1-2
D gene: NA
clone size: few
V gene: TRBV7-9
CDR3 DNA: TGTGCCAGCAGCTTAGCGGAGGGGCCTGGTGGCTACACCTTC
CDR3 protein: CASSLAEGPGGYTF

J gene: TRBJ1-3
D gene: NA
clone size: NA
V gene: TRBV28
CDR3 DNA: TGTGCCAGCAGTTTCCTTGGAAACACCATATATTTT
CDR3 protein: CASSFLGNTIYF

J gene: TRBJ2-2
D gene: NA
clone size: NA
V gene: TRBV6-5
CDR3 DNA: TGTGCCAGCTTCAACGGGAACACCGGGGAGCTGTTTTTT
CDR3 protein: CASFNGNTGELFF

J gene: TRBJ2-1
D gene: TRBD2
clone size: NA
V gene: TRBV5-1
CDR3 DNA: TGCGCCAGCAGCATGCAAACTAGCGGGAGTCTCAATGAGCAGTTCTTC
CDR3 protein: CASSMQTSGSLNEQFF